The 20 T cell receptor beta chains below were found in one sample sequenced in a study of T cell clonality in common variable immunodeficiency. The assay was immunoSEQ multiplex PCR, and TCRdb's table has in-frame clones only and misses some. The sample holds under 45,000 clones, and no clone turns up only once. Sequencing was performed on peripheral blood mononuclear cells. These receptors originate from a person between 18 and 70 years old in good health.

Regarding this clone: Read coverage stops 3 residues before the CDR3 terminus; the germline J gene supplies the remainder. The V and J genes are TRBV10-2 and TRBJ2-5, with 14 bases matching TRBD2. The CDR3 contains 15 residues. With 3 bases clipped from V and 5 bases from J, the junction kept 2 bases outside the gene matches. Germline V CDR1 and CDR2: WSHSY, SAAADI. The CDR3 sequence: CASSDGLAGGETQYF. CDR3 DNA (partial): TGCGCCAGCAGTGATGGACTAGCGGGAGGTGAGACC.

In its sample, this clone was seen many times. The read stops 3 residues short of the end of the CDR3; the missing end is completed from the germline J gene. This sequence joins TRBV7-2 and TRBJ2-1; 11 bases align to TRBD2. V lost 5 bases, J lost 4 bases, and 4 bases stayed unmatched. Germline CDR1 is SGHTA and CDR2 is FQGNSA. This CDR3 has 15 residues. This CDR3 is CASSPTSGTYNEQFF. CDR3 bases read: TGTGCCAGCAGCCCGACTAGCGGGACATACAATGAG.

This clone occurred many times. The missing CDR3 end, 3 residues past where the read stops, is filled in from the germline J gene. The rearrangement links TRBV2 to TRBJ2-3, with D perhaps TRBD1 (6 bases). V lost 5 bases, J lost 3 bases, and 9 bases lay in between. The CDR3 runs 13 residues. Germline CDR1 and CDR2: SNHLY and FYNNEI. The CDR3 sequence is CASSKGETDTQYF. CDR3 DNA (partial): TGTGCCAGCAGTAAGGGGGAGACAGATACG.

Points on this clone: One end of the junction is discordant with germline, which a read error may explain. Read sequence stops 3 residues before the CDR3 end, and the germline J gene provides the missing end. The chain is built from TRBV7-9 and TRBJ1-2, with 7 bases that match TRBD1. CDR1 is SEHNR and CDR2 is FQNEAQ in the germline V gene (reference sequence). This CDR3 comprises 12 residues. The CDR3 bases that were read are TGTTCCAGCAGTGACAGGGAATATGGC. Encoded protein: CSSSDREYG. The full CDR3 is CSSSDREYGYTF. Together with reference TRBV7-9 and TRBJ1-2, the CDR3 gives the full variable domain: DTGVSQNPRHKITKRGQNVTFRCDPISEHNRLYWYRQTLGQGPEFLTYFQNEAQLEKSRLLSDRFSAERPKGSFSTLEIQRTEQGDSAMYLCSSSDREYGYTFGSGTRLTVV.

Of note for this clone: The DNA ends 3 residues before the CDR3 does, and the rest of the CDR3 is filled in from the germline J gene. The chain couples TRBV11-1 to TRBJ2-1; maybe TRBD1 (7 bases). The V gene's germline CDR1 is SGHAT and CDR2 FQDESV (reference sequence). V was clipped by 5 bases and J by 9 bases, with 14 bases between them. This CDR3 has 13 amino acids. The CDR3 loop is CASSQWQGGEQFF. CDR3 DNA, as far as it was read: TGTGCCAGCAGCCAGTGGCAGGGGGGTGAG.

This clone was observed at least ten times. The CDR3 end is not reached by the read, which stops 3 residues before it; the germline J gene fills it in. The rearrangement joins TRBV29-1 to TRBJ1-3; 9 positions agree with TRBD1. Germline assignment: CDR1 SQVTM and CDR2 ANQGSEA. The CDR3 sequence is 15 residues long. V shed 5 bases and J 5 bases; nucleotides not matched to a gene: 10. CDR3 bases read: TGCAGCGTTACAGAGACAGGGGGAGATAGAAACACC. Translation: CSVTETGGDRNT. The whole CDR3 region reads CSVTETGGDRNTIYF.

This clone appeared a few times. The read is 3 residues too short to cover the CDR3 end, so that end is filled in from the germline J gene. The V and J genes are TRBV18 and TRBJ1-4; 9 bases map to TRBD1. CDR1 is KGHSH and CDR2 is LQKENI in the germline V gene. The CDR3 is 14 residues long. The CDR3 region is CASSPLGQGSQLFF. CDR3 DNA (partial): TGTGCCAGCTCACCACTGGGACAGGGATCGCAA.

Comments on this clone: The CDR3 end falls 3 residues outside the read, so it is completed with the germline J gene. The genes are TRBV18 and TRBJ1-1; 7 bases fit TRBD1. This CDR3 comprises 14 residues. Germline CDR1 reads KGHSH; CDR2 reads LQKENI. Losses at the gene ends were 3 bases for V and 4 bases for J; bases not matched to a gene: 5. The CDR3 protein is CASSPQGVGTEAFF. The covered CDR3 bases are TGTGCCAGCTCACCGCAGGGGGTAGGCACTGAA.

This clone was seen at least ten times. From the germline J gene comes the end of the CDR3, since the read stops 3 residues before it. V is TRBV5-4 and J is TRBJ2-5, with 14 bases fitting TRBD2. V was clipped by 3 bases and J by 5 bases; unmatched bases: 6. Germline values: CDR1 SGHNT, CDR2 YYREEE (reference sequence). CDR3 length: 16 residues. The CDR3 region is CASSSGLAGDRETQYF. CDR3 DNA, as far as it was read: TGTGCCAGCAGCTCGGGACTAGCGGGAGATAGGGAGACC. Filled out from reference TRBV5-4 and TRBJ2-5, the complete variable domain reads ETGVTQSPTHLIKTRGQQVTLRCSSQSGHNTVSWYQQALGQGPQFIFQYYREEENGRGNFPPRFSGLQFPNYSSELNVNALELDDSALYLCASSSGLAGDRETQYFGPGTRLLVL.

There are many counts of this clone. The read halts 3 residues ahead of the CDR3 end, with the missing end drawn from the germline J gene. V gene TRBV15 combines with J gene TRBJ2-5; 8 bases agree with TRBD2. The V gene's germline CDR1 is LNHNV and CDR2 YYDKDF (reference sequence). The CDR3 contains 15 residues. V shed 1 base and J 5 bases; nucleotides not matched to a gene: 6. Incomplete CDR3 DNA: TGTGCCACCAGCAGAGCCGGGAGGGGGGGGGAGACC. Protein product: CATSRAGRGGET. The CDR3 reads in full as CATSRAGRGGETQYF.

This clone was seen repeatedly, ten times or more. Read coverage stops 3 residues before the CDR3 terminus; the germline J gene supplies the remainder. The chain couples TRBV2 to TRBJ2-1; 9 bases agree with TRBD1. CDR1 is SNHLY, CDR2 FYNNEI, per germline. This CDR3 has 14 residues. Losses at the gene ends were 5 bases for V and 5 bases for J; bases not matched to a gene: 4. Incomplete CDR3 DNA: TGTGCCAGCAGTCAATGGACAGGGGACAATGAG. This translates into CASSQWTGDNE. In full, the CDR3 reads CASSQWTGDNEQFF.

This clone was counted at least ten times. The read falls 3 residues short of the CDR3 end, and the missing part is taken from the germline J gene. The V and J genes are TRBV4-1 and TRBJ1-6, with D perhaps matching TRBD1 (5 bases). This CDR3 spans 16 amino acids. Trimming pared 2 bases from V and 7 bases from J, leaving 15 bases between. CDR1 and CDR2 from the germline V gene are MGHRA and YSYEKL. The CDR3 is CASSQMDTLGNSPLHF. The sequenced part of the CDR3 DNA is TGCGCCAGCAGCCAAATGGACACCTTGGGGAATTCACCC.

In its sample, this clone was seen a few times. CDR3 DNA, as far as it was read: TGTGCCAGCAGCCCTAGCTGGGCCCTCACTGAA. Translated: CASSPSWALTE. The complete CDR3 protein is CASSPSWALTEAFF. This chain links TRBV7-2 with TRBJ1-1; D is uncertain. Read data end 3 residues before the CDR3 end; the end is taken from the germline J gene. Germline V gene sequence: CDR1 SGHTA, CDR2 FQGNSA. V lost 5 bases and J 4 bases, leaving 14 bases between the germline ends. The CDR3 runs 14 residues. Full variable domain (rest looked up from reference TRBV7-2 and TRBJ1-1): GAGVSQSPSNKVTEKGKDVELRCDPISGHTALYWYRQSLGQGLEFLIYFQGNSAPDKSGLPSDRFSAERTGGSVSTLTIQRTQQEDSAVYLCASSPSWALTEAFFGQGTRLTVV.

Many counts were recorded for this clone. The read halts 3 residues ahead of the CDR3 end, with the missing end drawn from the germline J gene. The chain uses TRBV6-7 and TRBJ1-6; tentatively, D is TRBD1 (5 bases). TRBV6-7 is labeled an ORF, and its function is uncertain. V lost 7 bases and J lost 7, with 23 bases in between. This CDR3 region has 17 residues. CDR3 DNA, as far as it was read: TGTGCCAGCATACACAGAGCGGGACCCGAGGTGAATTCACCC. This translates into CASIHRAGPEVNSP. The complete CDR3 reads CASIHRAGPEVNSPLHF.

This clone was detected ten times or more. The read ends 3 residues before the CDR3 terminus; that terminus is restored from the germline J gene. V usage is TRBV4-2 and J usage is TRBJ2-7, with a tentative D call TRBD2 (6 bases). The germline V gene encodes CDR1 LGHNA and CDR2 YNFKEQ. Trimming left V 2 bases short and J 3 bases short, with 14 bases between. The CDR3 sequence is 15 residues long. The sequenced CDR3 bases are TGTGCCAGCAGCCAAATCGGGGGTTCAGACTACGAG. It specifies CASSQIGGSDYE. The whole CDR3 is CASSQIGGSDYEQYF.

This clone showed up many times. Read sequence stops 3 residues before the CDR3 end, and the germline J gene provides the missing end. J is TRBJ1-5 and V is TRBV5-4, with D possibly being TRBD1 (6 bases). Germline V gene lookup returns CDR1 SGHNT and CDR2 YYREEE (reference sequence). V dropped 0 bases and J dropped 7 bases, with 8 bases sitting between them. There are 13 residues in the CDR3. The covered CDR3 bases are TGTGCCAGCAGCTTGGCGGGGACACAGCCC. Its translation is CASSLAGTQP. The whole CDR3 sequence is CASSLAGTQPQHF.

There are many counts of this clone. The CDR3 end falls 3 residues outside the read, so it is completed with the germline J gene. The gene calls are TRBV5-1 and TRBJ2-7; 7 bases match TRBD1. The CDR3 sequence is 12 residues long. CDR1 and CDR2 (germline): SGHRS, YFSETQ. J was trimmed by 5 bases and V by 1 base; bases with no gene match: 0. This CDR3 reads CASSLTGDEQYF. The CDR3 DNA, read in part, is TGCGCCAGCAGCTTGACAGGGGACGAG. Together with reference TRBV5-1 and TRBJ2-7, the CDR3 gives the full variable domain: KAGVTQTPRYLIKTRGQQVTLSCSPISGHRSVSWYQQTPGQGLQFLFEYFSETQRNKGNFPGRFSGRQFSNSRSEMNVSTLELGDSALYLCASSLTGDEQYFGPGTRLTVT.

This clone appeared many times. The read finishes 3 residues shy of the CDR3 end, and the germline J gene is used to complete it. This chain connects TRBV7-2 to TRBJ2-1; D may be TRBD2 (5 bases). Germline CDR1 and CDR2: SGHTA and FQGNSA. With 2 bases removed from V and 9 bases from J, the gap between germline ends came to 8 bases. CDR3 length: 12 amino acids. The CDR3 reads CASSLRAGEQFF. The DNA read from the CDR3 is TGTGCCAGCAGCTTACGGGCGGGTGAG.

This clone showed up many times. The CDR3 is CASSPGPQETQYF. Partial CDR3 DNA: TGTGCCAGCAGCCCGGGTCCACAAGAGACC. This sequence joins TRBV7-6 and TRBJ2-5, with no clear D. Sequencing ends 3 residues short of the CDR3 end; the germline J gene provides the rest. Looked up from germline, CDR1 is SGHVS and CDR2 is FNYEAQ. The V end was cut by 5 bases, the J end by 2 bases, with 9 bases between. The CDR3 has 13 amino acids.

This clone was recorded at least ten times. The CDR3 end lies 3 residues beyond the end of the read and is filled in from the germline J gene. This chain uses TRBV7-3 with TRBJ2-3; D is perhaps TRBD2 (6 bases). CDR1 is SGHTA and CDR2 is FQGTGA in the germline V gene. This CDR3 has 16 amino acids. Trimming removed 2 bases from V and 0 bases from J, with 12 bases in between. The CDR3 protein is CASSLAGIASTDTQYF. CDR3 DNA, as far as it was read: TGTGCCAGCAGCTTAGCGGGGATAGCTAGCACAGATACG.